These 32 T cell receptor beta chains were all obtained from the same sample, sequenced in a study of vaccination and CD4 T cells after COVID-19. Cultured CD4+ T cell DNA underwent sequencing with the Oncomine TCR Beta short-read assay. TCRdb fed the PCR reads into MiXCR, producing one record per CDR3 protein. The sample contains 3,000 to 3,500 distinct CDR3 sequences, about 25% of which appear only once. Their antigens are not known. Treatment of the sample: approximately 9-day PBMC culture with coronavirus spike peptide pools or control peptides (ViraFEST assay). The unexposed donor provided CD4+ T cells, which were taken before the COVID-19 pandemic (2011-2018). Sequenced sample: CD4+ T cells from blood, cultured in vitro. The receptors shown here come from a human donor in good health.

The chain couples TRBV7-8 to TRBJ2-7, with D maybe TRBD1 (5 bases). The CDR3 spans 13 residues. Germline values: CDR1 SGHVS, CDR2 FQNEAQ. Between the trimmed V and J ends, which lost 5 bases and 12 bases, there was a span of 20 bases. The CDR3 loop is CASSLGHTSPGYF. The CDR3 DNA sequence: TGTGCCAGCAGCCTCGGACACACCTCGCCGGGGTACTTC.

In this sample, this clonotype turned up a few times. The genes are TRBV12-3 or TRBV12-4 and TRBJ1-2; D gene unclear. Trimming cost V 4 bases and J 4 bases, with 13 bases left between them. This CDR3 is 14 amino acids long. CDR3 sequence reads: CASSSFGQTYGYTF. CDR3 bases: TGTGCCAGCAGTTCGTTCGGCCAGACCTATGGCTACACCTTC.

CDR3 bases: TGTGCCAGCAGCGCCACCATTGGGCGGGGAGCTTACAATGAGCAGTTCTTC. It specifies CASSATIGRGAYNEQFF. The V call is TRBV9, the J call TRBJ2-1, with a tentative D call TRBD2 (6 bases). The germline V gene encodes CDR1 SGDLS and CDR2 YYNGEE. The length of the CDR3 is 17 residues. Trimming cost V 3 bases and J 4 bases, with 20 bases left between them.

The chain employs TRBV15 and TRBJ2-7; D remains unclear. This CDR3 has 18 amino acids. Looked up from germline, CDR1 is LNHNV and CDR2 is YYDKDF (reference sequence). Trimming stripped 1 base from V and 1 base from J, with 20 bases between. The CDR3 protein is CATSRGISSLEYSYEQYF. Written as DNA, the CDR3 is TGTGCCACCAGCAGAGGAATCTCCAGCCTAGAATATTCCTACGAGCAGTACTTC.

This clonotype has a handful of counts. The gene calls are TRBV28 and TRBJ1-1; D ambiguous. V shed 5 bases and J shed 12 bases, with 16 bases lying between them. CDR1 is MDHEN and CDR2 is SYDVKM in the germline V gene. The CDR3 length is 12 residues. CDR3 DNA: TGTGCCAGCAGTAAACTAGACCTATATCCTTTCTTT. Translation gives CASSKLDLYPFF.

The chain is built from TRBV19 and TRBJ1-1; D unclear. The CDR3 contains 13 residues. Trimming stripped 5 bases from V and 1 base from J, with 8 bases between. Germline assignment: CDR1 LNHDA and CDR2 SQIVND (reference sequence). The CDR3 DNA reads TGTGCCAGTAGTGTGGGTCCGAACACTGAAGCTTTCTTT. Its translation: CASSVGPNTEAFF.

The rearrangement uses TRBV10-3 and TRBJ2-2; possibly TRBD2 for D (6 bases). Trimming removed 8 bases from V and 0 bases from J, with 13 bases in between. CDR3 length: 15 amino acids. Looked up from germline, CDR1 is ENHRY and CDR2 is SYGVKD. The CDR3 is CAIFSGAANTGELFF. The CDR3 DNA follows: TGTGCCATCTTTAGCGGAGCCGCGAACACCGGGGAGCTGTTTTTT.

This clonotype was found a few times. The J gene is TRBJ1-1, the V gene TRBV28, with D hard to call. The CDR3 has 14 residues. V was trimmed by 5 bases and J by 0 bases, leaving 10 bases between them. CDR1 is MDHEN and CDR2 is SYDVKM in the germline V gene. This chain's CDR3 is CASSPPTMNTEAFF. As DNA, the CDR3 is TGTGCCAGCAGTCCACCTACAATGAACACTGAAGCTTTCTTT. The whole variable domain, remainder taken from reference TRBV28 and TRBJ1-1, is DVKVTQSSRYLVKRTGEKVFLECVQDMDHENMFWYRQDPGLGLRLIYFSYDVKMKEKGDIPEGYSVSREKKERFSLILESASTNQTSMYLCASSPPTMNTEAFFGQGTRLTVV.

V and J are TRBV7-3 and TRBJ1-1; TRBD1 is a possible D gene (5 bases). From germline, CDR1 is SGHTA and CDR2 FQGTGA. Trimming took 5 bases from V and 0 from J, leaving 16 bases between them. The CDR3 extends over 16 amino acids. CDR3 sequence: CASSPQAAGLNTEAFF. As DNA, the CDR3 is TGTGCCAGCAGCCCTCAGGCCGCAGGGTTGAACACTGAAGCTTTCTTT.

The chain joins TRBV20-1 to TRBJ1-3; no clear D. Germline V CDR1 and CDR2: DFQATT, SNEGSKA (reference sequence). V lost 6 bases and J lost 0, with 9 bases in between. The CDR3 is 13 residues long. The CDR3 bases are TGCAGTGCCTTCGAATACTCTGGAAACACCATATATTTT. This gives the protein CSAFEYSGNTIYF.

V and J are TRBV7-2 and TRBJ2-3; the D is unclear. V lost 3 bases to trimming and J lost 5 bases, with 3 bases between them. Germline-derived CDR1 and CDR2 are SGHTA and FQGNSA. This CDR3 spans 11 amino acids. This CDR3 is CASSLVDTQYF. The CDR3 coding sequence is TGTGCCAGCAGCTTGGTAGATACGCAGTATTTT.

In this sample, this clonotype turned up a few times. This sequence joins TRBV19 and TRBJ1-5, with unresolved D. Germline V lookup: CDR1 LNHDA, CDR2 SQIVND (reference sequence). V was clipped by 3 bases and J by 0 bases, with 9 bases between them. The CDR3 covers 15 residues. The CDR3 DNA follows: TGTGCCAGTAGTATCCTACGGAATAGCAATCAGCCCCAGCATTTT. Translated: CASSILRNSNQPQHF.

The chain is built from TRBV20-1 and TRBJ1-2; 9 bases align to TRBD1. The CDR3 has 17 amino acids. CDR1 is DFQATT and CDR2 is SNEGSKA in the germline V gene (reference sequence). V gave up 2 bases and J gave up 4 bases; unmatched junction bases: 14. CDR3 region: CSARPSTGGGGGYGYTF. CDR3 coding DNA: TGCAGTGCTAGACCAAGCACAGGGGGCGGCGGGGGCTATGGCTACACCTTC.

There are a few counts of this clonotype. The chain joins TRBV5-4 to TRBJ2-1; 10 bases map to TRBD2. The CDR3 length is 14 residues. Per germline, CDR1 SGHNT and CDR2 YYREEE (reference sequence). V lost 2 bases and J lost 9; bases outside the gene matches: 5. CDR3 nucleotide sequence: TGTGCCAGCAGCTTAGCGGGGGGGCCAGGTGAGCAGTTCTTC. This sequence encodes CASSLAGGPGEQFF. Combining the CDR3 with reference TRBV5-4 and TRBJ2-1 gives the whole variable domain ETGVTQSPTHLIKTRGQQVTLRCSSQSGHNTVSWYQQALGQGPQFIFQYYREEENGRGNFPPRFSGLQFPNYSSELNVNALELDDSALYLCASSLAGGPGEQFFGPGTRLTVL.

The rearrangement links TRBV29-1 to TRBJ2-1, with unresolved D. Germline assignment: CDR1 SQVTM and CDR2 ANQGSEA. Trimming took off 3 bases at V and 5 bases at J, with 11 bases between the two ends. This CDR3 spans 13 amino acids. CDR3 amino acids: CSVDIQSDNEQFF. CDR3 bases: TGCAGCGTTGATATACAGTCCGACAATGAGCAGTTCTTC.

The chain is built from TRBV6-1 and TRBJ2-2; 8 nucleotides line up with TRBD1. Trimming took 7 bases from V and 3 from J; bases not matched to a gene: 7. There are 15 residues in the CDR3. Germline V CDR1 and CDR2: MNHNS, SASEGT. CDR3: CASISQGAYTGELFF. CDR3 DNA: TGTGCCAGCATCAGCCAGGGGGCTTACACCGGGGAGCTGTTTTTT.

The chain is built from TRBV4-1 and TRBJ2-7, with 10 bases that match TRBD1. J was trimmed by 9 bases and V by 4 bases; bases with no gene match: 12. Germline V gene data show CDR1 as MGHRA and CDR2 as YSYEKL. The CDR3 sequence is 15 residues long. CDR3 coding DNA: TGCGCCAGCAGCCCTCTGTCCGGACAGGGGGTTTGGCAGTACTTC. This sequence encodes CASSPLSGQGVWQYF.

The chain links TRBV4-3 to TRBJ2-7, with TRBD1 matching over 7 bases. CDR3 length equals 18 residues. The V and J ends lost 0 bases and 0 bases, in that order; junction bases with no gene match: 11. Germline V gene sequence: CDR1 LGHNA, CDR2 YSLEER. The CDR3 spells CASSQDLLRTGLSYEQYF. Here the CDR3 DNA reads TGCGCCAGCAGCCAAGATTTACTTAGGACAGGCCTCTCCTACGAGCAGTACTTC.

The chain recombines TRBV6-2 or TRBV6-3 with TRBJ2-1; 10 nucleotides match TRBD1. This CDR3 comprises 14 residues. Germline trimming cut 2 bases from V and 7 bases from J; bases unmatched to any gene: 2. The germline CDR1 and CDR2 sequences are MNHEY and SVGEGT. The chain's CDR3 is CASSYLDRGNEQFF. CDR3 coding DNA: TGTGCCAGCAGTTACCTGGACAGGGGGAATGAGCAGTTCTTC.

V and J are TRBV27 and TRBJ1-6, with 11 positions matching TRBD1. This CDR3 has 18 residues. The germline V gene encodes CDR1 MNHEY and CDR2 SMNVEV (reference sequence). J lost 1 base, V lost 3 bases, and 5 bases had no gene match. CDR3 sequence (DNA): TGTGCCAGCAGTTTTACCCGGGACAGGGGGTCCTATAATTCACCCCTCCACTTT. This gives the protein CASSFTRDRGSYNSPLHF.

V usage is TRBV19 and J usage is TRBJ2-3; D might be TRBD2 (5 bases). The CDR3 covers 17 residues. Trimming took off 4 bases at V and 1 base at J, with 18 bases between the two ends. CDR1 and CDR2 from the germline V gene are LNHDA and SQIVND (reference sequence). The CDR3 sequence is CASSNRPLASGTDTQYF. CDR3 in DNA: TGTGCCAGTAGTAACCGGCCCCTAGCTTCGGGCACAGATACGCAGTATTTT.

This clonotype qualifies as medium-sized. The rearrangement links TRBV7-8 to TRBJ1-2, with D tentatively TRBD1 (6 bases). V was clipped by 0 bases and J by 7 bases, with 9 bases between them. Germline CDR1 SGHVS, CDR2 FQNEAQ. The CDR3 extends over 13 amino acids. For the CDR3, the DNA is TGTGCCAGCAGCTTAGCGTCAGGGGCTGGCTACACCTTC. This gives the protein CASSLASGAGYTF.

Sample share makes this clonotype medium-sized. V usage is TRBV6-1 and J usage is TRBJ1-2; 8 nucleotides align to TRBD1. This CDR3 has 14 amino acids. The germline gives CDR1 MNHNS, CDR2 SASEGT. After removal of 6 bases from V and 6 bases from J, the junction contained 9 bases not matched to a gene. This CDR3 is CASSSLGQGNGYTF. The CDR3, as DNA: TGTGCCAGCAGCTCCCTCGGACAGGGTAATGGCTACACCTTC.

This clonotype appeared a few times. The chain has TRBV6-1 and TRBJ2-7; D remains unclear. The germline V and J ends were trimmed by 2 bases and 0 bases, with 8 bases remaining between them. Germline V gene lookup returns CDR1 MNHNS and CDR2 SASEGT. The CDR3 loop spans 14 amino acids. The CDR3 sequence: CASSESGSSYEQYF. DNA for the CDR3: TGTGCCAGCAGTGAATCTGGGTCCTCCTACGAGCAGTACTTC.

V and J are TRBV6-2 or TRBV6-3 and TRBJ2-7; D possibly corresponds to TRBD2 (7 bases). The germline gives CDR1 MNHEY, CDR2 SVGEGT. This CDR3 has 16 residues. V dropped 4 bases and J dropped 0 bases, with 16 bases sitting between them. The CDR3: CASSSALAGASYEQYF. In DNA, the CDR3 is TGTGCCAGCAGTTCGGCTCTGGCGGGGGCCTCCTACGAGCAGTACTTC.

This clonotype is judged large. The chain recombines TRBV7-2 with TRBJ2-3; 8 nucleotides match TRBD2. The V segment lost 1 base and the J segment 0 bases; nucleotides outside the gene matches: 9. CDR3 length: 18 residues. Germline V gives CDR1 SGHTA, CDR2 FQGNSA. This chain's CDR3 is CASSLGAGGFGSTDTQYF. As DNA, the CDR3 is TGTGCCAGCAGCTTAGGGGCGGGGGGATTTGGTAGCACAGATACGCAGTATTTT.

In this sample, this clonotype is medium-sized. The chain joins TRBV19 to TRBJ1-5; D is uncertain. This CDR3 region has 14 residues. Trimming left V 7 bases short and J 2 bases short, with 12 bases between. The germline gives CDR1 LNHDA, CDR2 SQIVND (reference sequence). The CDR3, as DNA: TGTGCCAGTACAGGACGAGTGGGCAATCAGCCCCAGCATTTT. Its translation is CASTGRVGNQPQHF.

CDR3 sequence: CASSYGYGNQPQHF. CDR3 nucleotide sequence: TGTGCCAGCAGTTACGGGTATGGCAATCAGCCCCAGCATTTT. The chain employs TRBV6-2 or TRBV6-3 and TRBJ1-5, with D hard to call. CDR1 and CDR2 from the germline V gene are MNHEY and SVGEGT. The CDR3 is 14 residues long. Trimming stripped 2 bases from V and 2 bases from J, with 7 bases between.

This clonotype turned up a few times. The CDR3 is CASSMGQGVPLDTQYF. The CDR3 nucleotides are TGTGCCAGTAGTATGGGACAGGGGGTGCCGCTGGATACGCAGTATTTT. The rearrangement uses TRBV19 and TRBJ2-3; 11 bases fit TRBD1. This CDR3 region has 16 residues. Germline V gene lookup returns CDR1 LNHDA and CDR2 SQIVND (reference sequence). J was trimmed by 6 bases and V by 3 bases; bases with no gene match: 8.

This sequence joins TRBV28 and TRBJ1-2; 9 bases align to TRBD1. The CDR3 consists of 13 residues. J was trimmed by 3 bases and V by 6 bases; bases with no gene match: 2. Looked up from germline, CDR1 is MDHEN and CDR2 is SYDVKM. CDR3 DNA sequence: TGTGCCAGCAGGGACAGGGGAGACTATGGCTACACCTTC. Protein: CASRDRGDYGYTF.

By share of the sample, this clonotype is medium-sized. J is TRBJ1-1 and V is TRBV24-1, with D perhaps TRBD1 (6 bases). The V gene lost 6 bases and the J gene lost 2 bases, with 9 bases spanning the gap. Germline lookup yields CDR1 KGHDR and CDR2 SFDVKD. The CDR3 runs 13 residues. CDR3 DNA sequence: TGTGCCACCAGTACCGGGACAAACACTGAAGCTTTCTTT. It encodes CATSTGTNTEAFF.

The J gene is TRBJ1-2, the V gene TRBV5-4, with 10 bases fitting TRBD1. After removal of 4 bases from V and 5 bases from J, the junction contained 2 bases not matched to a gene. The CDR3 is made up of 13 amino acids. Germline V gives CDR1 SGHNT, CDR2 YYREEE (reference sequence). The CDR3 reads CASSTDRGYGYTF. CDR3 DNA sequence: TGTGCCAGCAGCACGGACAGGGGGTATGGCTACACCTTC. Combining the CDR3 with reference TRBV5-4 and TRBJ1-2 gives the whole variable domain ETGVTQSPTHLIKTRGQQVTLRCSSQSGHNTVSWYQQALGQGPQFIFQYYREEENGRGNFPPRFSGLQFPNYSSELNVNALELDDSALYLCASSTDRGYGYTFGSGTRLTVV.